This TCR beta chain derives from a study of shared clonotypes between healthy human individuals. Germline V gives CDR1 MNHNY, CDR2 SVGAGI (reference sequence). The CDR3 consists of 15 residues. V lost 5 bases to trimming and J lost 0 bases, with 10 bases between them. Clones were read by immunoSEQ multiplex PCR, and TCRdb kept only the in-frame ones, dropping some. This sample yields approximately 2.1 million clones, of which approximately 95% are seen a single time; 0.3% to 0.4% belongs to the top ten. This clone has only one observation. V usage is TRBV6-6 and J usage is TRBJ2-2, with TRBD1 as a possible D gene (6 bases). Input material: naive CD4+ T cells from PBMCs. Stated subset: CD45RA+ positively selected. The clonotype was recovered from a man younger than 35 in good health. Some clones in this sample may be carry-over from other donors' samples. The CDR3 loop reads CASSRRTANTGELFF. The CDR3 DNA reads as TGTGCCAGCAGTCGCAGGACAGCGAACACCGGGGAGCTGTTTTTT.